One and the same sample provided the 17 T cell receptor beta chains below, sequenced in a study of regulatory T cells in long-lasting Graves disease. Time point denoted: newly diagnosed GD, antithyroid drugs for less than 3 months. The authors made the TCR library using RNA they extracted from PBMCs. Sequencing libraries for TCR beta were prepared with iRepertoire HTBI primers and Arm-PCR of CDR3 regions. TCRdb used MiXCR to reprocess the multiplex PCR reads, holding one entry per CDR3 protein. The repertoire consists of about 620,000 distinct CDR3 sequences, with roughly 15% occurring once and the leading ten covering 15% to 20%. In addition, the sample was reused for a study of T cells in Graves' hyperthyroidism and ophthalmopathy.

The sample was peripheral blood mononuclear cells (PBMCs), taken at new diagnosis, from a patient treated with antithyroid drugs. The receptor source for this set is a woman under 40 with Graves disease.

In regard to this clonotype: A read error may explain this, as a much larger clone is one base away. This sequence joins TRBV6-4 and TRBJ2-7; D gene uncertain. CDR1 is MRHNA, CDR2 SNTAGT, per germline. CDR3 size: 13 residues. The V end lost 9 bases, the J end lost 3 bases, and 15 bases lay between the germline ends. This CDR3 reads CARKNPSSYEQYF. The CDR3 DNA is TGTGCCAGAAAAAATCCCTCTAGCTACGAGCAGTACTTC.

This clonotype was picked up many times. V gene TRBV7-9 combines with J gene TRBJ2-5; either TRBD1 or TRBD2 may supply D (5 bases each). Trimming removed 2 bases from V and 2 bases from J, with 12 bases in between. CDR1 and CDR2 from the germline V gene are SEHNR and FQNEAQ (reference sequence). The CDR3 is 15 residues long. DNA for the CDR3: TGTGCCAGCAGCTTATCCGGGGCGTTGCAAGAGACCCAGTACTTC. It yields the protein CASSLSGALQETQYF.

This clonotype was seen repeatedly, ten times or more. V and J are TRBV15 and TRBJ2-5; 7 positions match TRBD2. With V trimmed by 3 bases and J by 1 base, 8 bases remained unmatched. Germline V gives CDR1 LNHNV, CDR2 YYDKDF (reference sequence). There are 16 residues in the CDR3. The CDR3 region is CATSRGAGDPQETQYF. CDR3 DNA: TGTGCCACCAGCAGGGGCGCGGGAGATCCCCAAGAGACCCAGTACTTC.

This clonotype was counted at least ten times. This sequence joins TRBV3-1 and TRBJ2-1, with D possibly TRBD2 on 6 matching bases. This CDR3 comprises 14 residues. V dropped 3 bases and J dropped 7 bases, with 13 bases sitting between them. CDR1 is LGHDT and CDR2 is YNNKEL in the germline V gene (reference sequence). The CDR3 coding sequence is TGTGCCAGCAGCCAGCGGGACCTCCTTAATGAGCAGTTCTTC. Residues: CASSQRDLLNEQFF.

The chain is built from TRBV6-5 and TRBJ2-2; no clear D. Trimming cost V 3 bases and J 5 bases, with 10 bases left between them. Germline V CDR1 and CDR2: MNHEY, SVGAGI. The length of the CDR3 is 14 residues. This CDR3 is CASSYSSRTGELFF. For the CDR3, the DNA is TGTGCCAGCAGTTATTCATCCAGGACCGGGGAGCTGTTTTTT.

This clonotype came up many times. A junction boundary mismatches the germline segment, possibly from a read error. This CDR3 is CASSEALGLLKGF. CDR3 sequence (DNA): TGTGCCAGCAGTGAAGCGCTTGGCCTCCTTAAGGGCTTC. The chain couples TRBV2 to TRBJ2-5; D call uncertain. The CDR3 has 13 residues. The V gene's germline CDR1 is SNHLY and CDR2 FYNNEI.

Many counts were recorded for this clonotype. The CDR3 DNA follows: TGTGCCAGCAGTTTATATTCAGGGAGCAATCAGCCCCAGCATTTT. Translation gives CASSLYSGSNQPQHF. The chain employs TRBV27 and TRBJ1-5; perhaps TRBD1 as D (5 bases). The V gene lost 1 base and the J gene lost 1 base, with 8 bases spanning the gap. Germline V gene data show CDR1 as MNHEY and CDR2 as SMNVEV (reference sequence). The CDR3 totals 15 residues.

In its sample, this clonotype was seen many times. The rearrangement joins TRBV27 to TRBJ2-2; D gene uncertain. There are 12 residues in the CDR3. The germline V gene has CDR1 MNHEY and CDR2 SMNVEV (reference sequence). V lost 6 bases and J 3 bases, leaving 5 bases between the germline ends. The CDR3 DNA sequence: TGTGCCAGCAGACGGTACACCGGGGAGCTGTTTTTT. Translated, it gives CASRRYTGELFF.

The chain links TRBV30 to TRBJ1-4; 7 nucleotides agree with TRBD1. The CDR3 runs 13 residues. The V and J ends lost 5 bases and 3 bases, in that order; junction bases with no gene match: 3. In germline, CDR1 is GTSNPN, CDR2 SVGIG (reference sequence). The CDR3 protein is CAWGQGANEKLFF. CDR3 nucleotides: TGTGCCTGGGGGCAGGGGGCTAATGAAAAACTGTTTTTT.

This clonotype was seen repeatedly, ten times or more. The rearrangement joins TRBV11-2 to TRBJ2-7; D is perhaps TRBD2 (6 bases). Germline V gene data show CDR1 as SGHAT and CDR2 as FQNNGV. The CDR3 consists of 14 residues. The germline V and J ends were trimmed by 2 bases and 7 bases, with 15 bases remaining between them. CDR3 loop: CASSLPSDLAEQYF. In DNA, the CDR3 is TGTGCCAGCAGCTTACCTAGCGACCTGGCAGAGCAGTACTTC.

This rearrangement joins TRBV6-1 to TRBJ2-6; D gene unclear. Trimming removed 6 bases from V and 2 bases from J, with 11 bases in between. The CDR3 is 15 residues long. The germline CDR1 and CDR2 sequences are MNHNS and SASEGT. The CDR3 protein is CASRDEIPGANVLTF. The CDR3 DNA is TGTGCCAGCAGGGACGAAATCCCTGGGGCCAACGTCCTGACTTTC.

This clonotype was counted only a few times. V usage is TRBV11-3 and J usage is TRBJ2-3; 8 bases match TRBD1. With V trimmed by 4 bases and J by 0 bases, 6 bases remained unmatched. The CDR3 is 16 residues long. Germline CDR1 SGHNT, CDR2 YENEEA. The CDR3 here is CASSSPGQESTDTQYF. The CDR3 DNA reads as TGTGCCAGCAGCTCGCCGGGACAGGAGAGCACAGATACGCAGTATTTT.

The chain combines TRBV18 with TRBJ1-1; tentative D call: TRBD1 (5 bases). Germline values: CDR1 KGHSH, CDR2 LQKENI. CDR3 length: 14 residues. The germline V and J ends were trimmed by 2 bases and 6 bases, with 13 bases remaining between them. CDR3 bases: TGTGCCAGCTCACCAGGGGGTACGGGGGCTGAAGCTTTCTTT. The encoded protein is CASSPGGTGAEAFF.

The chain joins TRBV6-2 or TRBV6-3 to TRBJ2-7; 8 positions match TRBD1. CDR3 length: 15 amino acids. Losses at the gene ends were 4 bases for V and 0 bases for J; bases not matched to a gene: 5. Germline assignment: CDR1 MNHEY and CDR2 SVGEGT. CDR3 sequence (DNA): TGTGCCAGCAGTTTCCGGGACAGGCCCTCCTACGAGCAGTACTTC. Encoded protein: CASSFRDRPSYEQYF.

This chain links TRBV6-2 or TRBV6-3 with TRBJ2-7; D remains unclear. Germline assignment: CDR1 MNHEY and CDR2 SVGEGT. The CDR3 runs to 13 residues. V dropped 5 bases and J dropped 3 bases, with 11 bases sitting between them. The CDR3 DNA sequence: TGTGCCAGCAGTGAAATATATGACTACGAGCAGTACTTC. It yields the protein CASSEIYDYEQYF.

This clonotype was seen many times. The rearrangement uses TRBV24-1 and TRBJ1-4, with D perhaps TRBD1 (5 bases). Germline V gene data show CDR1 as KGHDR and CDR2 as SFDVKD. V lost 4 bases, J lost 6 bases, and 14 bases lay in between. The CDR3 extends over 15 amino acids. CDR3 protein: CATSDPTASHEKLFF. The CDR3 nucleotides are TGTGCCACCAGTGACCCGACAGCCTCTCATGAAAAACTGTTTTTT.

The chain couples TRBV27 to TRBJ1-2; D remains ambiguous. This CDR3 contains 14 residues. Germline values: CDR1 MNHEY, CDR2 SMNVEV (reference sequence). V shed 5 bases and J shed 4 bases, with 14 bases lying between them. The CDR3 nucleotides read TGTGCCAGCAGTCCCCTGCTCAGTCTCTATGGCTACACCTTC. This sequence encodes CASSPLLSLYGYTF.